This T cell receptor (beta chain) was recorded in a study of blood T cell repertoires in COVID-19. Study details: Samples taken during acute and convalescent COVID-19 were collected in the United States, Italy and Spain.

Germline V lookup: CDR1 SGHAT, CDR2 FQNNGV. The V gene lost 1 base and the J gene lost 2 bases, with 8 bases spanning the gap. The CDR3 loop spans 14 amino acids. Sequenced by immunoSEQ multiplex PCR; TCRdb stores in-frame clones only, minus some. The data contain 270,000 or so clones, roughly 88% of them seen just once; the ten biggest clones take up roughly 1.2%. Study members were between roughly 18 and 90 years old and lived in 20 to 30 US regions. The sequenced material came from PBMCs or T cells enriched from blood (not recorded which). The origin of this receptor is a woman in her 40s with acute COVID-19. The chain recombines TRBV11-2 with TRBJ2-5; D may be TRBD2 (5 bases). The CDR3 bases are TGTGCCAGCAGCTTAGTGCCGGGGCAAGAGACCCAGTACTTC. Translating gives CASSLVPGQETQYF.